What follows are 29 T cell receptor beta chains derived from one specimen sequenced in a study of blood T cells in healthy people across ages. A J-beta primer mix and a sample-barcoded 5' primer were used in a second PCR of about 6 to 12 cycles. MiXCR, applied by TCRdb to the 5' RACE reads, yields one record per CDR3 protein. The sample lists 650,000 to 950,000 distinct CDR3 sequences, under 55% occurring once. Sequenced sample: blood. The receptor source for this set is a man aged 55-75 years in good health.

The chain is built from TRBV6-2 or TRBV6-3 and TRBJ2-2; perhaps D is TRBD1 or TRBD2 (5 bases each). CDR3 length: 12 residues. Per germline, CDR1 MNHEY and CDR2 SVGEGT. V gave up 7 bases and J gave up 5 bases, with 8 bases separating them. In DNA form, the CDR3 reads TGTGCCAGCAAGAGGGGAACCGGGGAGCTGTTTTTT. Its translation: CASKRGTGELFF.

This clonotype showed up just a few times. This chain links TRBV7-6 with TRBJ2-7; TRBD2 matches 12 bases. The CDR3 covers 16 residues. V dropped 2 bases and J dropped 6; count of bases not matched to a gene: 8. Germline V gene data show CDR1 as SGHVS and CDR2 as FNYEAQ. In DNA form, the CDR3 reads TGTGCCAGCAGCTTATCCCCTAGCGGGGGGGCCTTCGAGCAGTACTTC. Encoded protein: CASSLSPSGGAFEQYF. The whole variable domain, remainder taken from reference TRBV7-6 and TRBJ2-7, is GAGVSQSPRYKVTKRGQDVALRCDPISGHVSLYWYRQALGQGPEFLTYFNYEAQQDKSGLPNDRFSAERPEGSISTLTIQRTEQRDSAMYRCASSLSPSGGAFEQYFGPGTRLTVT.

The rearrangement uses TRBV15 and TRBJ2-7; 7 bases agree with TRBD1. After removal of 2 bases from V and 3 bases from J, the junction contained 1 base not matched to a gene. This CDR3 is 13 amino acids long. Per the germline V gene, CDR1 is LNHNV and CDR2 is YYDKDF (reference sequence). Here the CDR3 reads CATSRRQGYEQYF. CDR3 DNA sequence: TGTGCCACCAGCAGAAGACAGGGCTACGAGCAGTACTTC.

The sample holds a few counts of this clonotype. V and J are TRBV28 and TRBJ2-3; D may be TRBD1 or TRBD2 (5 bases each). Trimming took off 1 base at V and 0 bases at J, with 14 bases between the two ends. The CDR3 totals 17 residues. Germline-derived CDR1 and CDR2 are MDHEN and SYDVKM. The CDR3: CASSLFRDLTSTDTQYF. The CDR3 coding sequence is TGTGCCAGCAGTTTATTCAGGGACCTGACAAGCACAGATACGCAGTATTTT.

The rearrangement links TRBV9 to TRBJ2-7; D is perhaps TRBD1 (5 bases). This CDR3 has 15 residues. The germline V gene encodes CDR1 SGDLS and CDR2 YYNGEE. Trimming shortened V by 6 bases and J by 10 bases, and 26 bases separated the two germline ends. The CDR3 loop reads CASTDQPQGVGAQYF. The CDR3 bases are TGTGCCAGCACCGACCAGCCCCAGGGTGTTGGCGCCCAGTACTTC.

J is TRBJ2-1 and V is TRBV5-5; TRBD2 agrees at 10 bases. J lost 10 bases, V lost 1 base, and 8 bases had no gene match. This CDR3 comprises 15 residues. Looked up from germline, CDR1 is SGHKS and CDR2 is YYEKEE (reference sequence). CDR3 bases: TGTGCCAGCAGCTTGCAACTAGCGGGGTACTACGAGCAGTTCTTC. It translates to CASSLQLAGYYEQFF.

V is TRBV12-3 or TRBV12-4 and J is TRBJ1-4; the D gene is possibly TRBD1 (5 bases). V was trimmed by 3 bases and J by 7 bases, leaving 15 bases between them. The CDR3 contains 15 residues. The CDR3, as DNA: TGTGCCAGCAGTTTTCGGGGGAATCGTGGTGAAAAACTGTTTTTT. Translation gives CASSFRGNRGEKLFF.

The genes are TRBV10-1 and TRBJ1-5; 8 bases match TRBD1. J gave up 6 bases and V 6 bases, and 13 bases lay outside the gene matches. Germline loops: CDR1 WNHNN, CDR2 SYGVQD (reference sequence). There are 16 residues in the CDR3. DNA for the CDR3: TGCGCCAGCAGAGACCCGGACAGGGTGAGAGGTCAGCCCCAGCATTTT. Its translation: CASRDPDRVRGQPQHF.

The chain combines TRBV5-1 with TRBJ2-4, with a possible D match to TRBD2 (5 bases). The DNA end lines up better with TRBJ2-7; the J call may be wrong. The V gene's germline CDR1 is SGHRS and CDR2 YFSETQ. The CDR3 contains 14 residues. The CDR3 spells CASERGLGTYEQYF. The CDR3, as DNA: TGCGCCAGCGAACGGGGTTTGGGGACCTACGAGCAGTACTTC.

This clonotype has a handful of counts. V gene TRBV2 combines with J gene TRBJ1-2; 8 bases map to TRBD1. V lost 6 bases, J lost 2 bases, and 2 bases stayed unmatched. The CDR3 spans 13 residues. Germline-derived CDR1 and CDR2 are SNHLY and FYNNEI. The chain's CDR3 is CASRDRENYGYTF. For the CDR3, the DNA is TGTGCCAGCAGGGACAGGGAAAACTATGGCTACACCTTC. Variable domain in full (rest from reference TRBV2 and TRBJ1-2): EPEVTQTPSHQVTQMGQEVILRCVPISNHLYFYWYRQILGQKVEFLVSFYNNEISEKSEIFDDQFSVERPDGSNFTLKIRSTKLEDSAMYFCASRDRENYGYTFGSGTRLTVV.

The chain is built from TRBV12-3 or TRBV12-4 and TRBJ2-5, with 12 bases matching TRBD2. With 2 bases clipped from V and 5 bases from J, the junction kept 6 bases outside the gene matches. The CDR3 totals 16 residues. In nucleotides, the CDR3 is TGTGCCAGCAGTTTAATGTTGACTAGCGGGGGTGAGACCCAGTACTTC. Protein: CASSLMLTSGGETQYF.

The J gene is TRBJ2-3, the V gene TRBV2, with no clear D. This CDR3 is 15 amino acids long. The germline CDR1 and CDR2 sequences are SNHLY and FYNNEI. V gave up 5 bases and J gave up 3 bases, with 15 bases separating them. CDR3 sequence: CASSPEPPVTDTQYF. CDR3 in DNA: TGTGCCAGCAGTCCGGAACCACCAGTGACAGATACGCAGTATTTT.

The CDR3 sequence is CASSYEGTVAGTDTQYF. The CDR3 DNA follows: TGTGCCAGCAGTTACGAGGGGACGGTAGCAGGCACAGATACGCAGTATTTT. The chain joins TRBV6-2 or TRBV6-3 to TRBJ2-3; the D call may be TRBD1 or TRBD2 (5 bases each). Germline V gene data show CDR1 as MNHEY and CDR2 as SVGEGT. Trimming stripped 2 bases from V and 1 base from J, with 16 bases between. The CDR3 contains 17 residues.

This rearrangement joins TRBV6-2 or TRBV6-3 to TRBJ1-5, with D maybe TRBD1 (6 bases). This CDR3 is built from 13 residues. The germline V gene encodes CDR1 MNHEY and CDR2 SVGEGT. V shed 4 bases and J shed 7 bases, with 11 bases lying between them. DNA of the CDR3: TGTGCCAGCAGTTTTAGGGGACACCAGCCCCAGCATTTT. Its protein product is CASSFRGHQPQHF.

The chain carries TRBV27 and TRBJ2-1; 8 nucleotides match TRBD1. The V and J ends lost 6 bases and 2 bases, in that order; junction bases with no gene match: 12. The CDR3 totals 17 residues. CDR1 is MNHEY and CDR2 is SMNVEV in the germline V gene (reference sequence). The chain's CDR3 is CASRRGAGGGPYNEQFF. CDR3 in DNA: TGTGCCAGCAGGCGCGGGGCAGGGGGCGGACCCTACAATGAGCAGTTCTTC.

The J gene is TRBJ1-1, the V gene TRBV10-3, with a tentative D call TRBD1 (6 bases). Germline V CDR1 and CDR2: ENHRY, SYGVKD. The CDR3 spans 12 residues. Trimming removed 10 bases at V and 5 bases at J, with 14 bases between. CDR3 protein: CATDEGGTEAFF. Written as DNA, the CDR3 is TGTGCCACAGATGAGGGGGGGACTGAAGCTTTCTTT.

This clonotype was recorded at least ten times. The DNA for the CDR3 is TGCAGCGTTCAGTACAGGGCTAAAGGGGAGACCCAGTACTTC. Translating gives CSVQYRAKGETQYF. The chain joins TRBV29-1 to TRBJ2-5, with D perhaps TRBD1 (6 bases). Trimming took off 5 bases at V and 5 bases at J, with 18 bases between the two ends. The CDR3 has 14 amino acids. Per the germline V gene, CDR1 is SQVTM and CDR2 is ANQGSEA.

V usage is TRBV27 and J usage is TRBJ2-3, with D tentatively TRBD1 or TRBD2 (5 bases each). The germline V gene encodes CDR1 MNHEY and CDR2 SMNVEV (reference sequence). The V and J ends lost 1 base and 2 bases respectively, with 19 bases between them. The CDR3 is made up of 18 amino acids. CDR3 DNA: TGTGCCAGCAGTTTATTTAAGGGGCCCGGGACCCTCACAGATACGCAGTATTTT. This codes for CASSLFKGPGTLTDTQYF.

This clonotype was counted only a few times. The J gene is TRBJ2-3, the V gene TRBV4-1; D unresolved. Deletions cut 4 bases from V and 6 bases from J, with 20 bases between. From germline, CDR1 is MGHRA and CDR2 YSYEKL. This CDR3 is built from 16 residues. The CDR3 reads CASSRSTINYGDTQYF. CDR3 bases: TGCGCCAGCAGCCGATCAACTATCAACTATGGCGATACGCAGTATTTT.

This clonotype was detected once. One end of the junction does not line up with germline, which may come from a read error. This sequence joins TRBV6-2 or TRBV6-3 and TRBJ2-3; TRBD1 aligns across 11 bases. This CDR3 has 14 amino acids. The germline V gene has CDR1 MNHEY and CDR2 SVGEGT. The CDR3 sequence is CATTRTGGTETQYF. The DNA of the CDR3 is TGTGCCACCACGCGGACAGGGGGCACAGAGACGCAGTATTTT.

The V and J genes are TRBV20-1 and TRBJ1-2; D ambiguous. CDR3 length equals 15 residues. The germline gives CDR1 DFQATT, CDR2 SNEGSKA (reference sequence). V lost 0 bases and J 0 bases, leaving 11 bases between the germline ends. CDR3 coding DNA: TGCAGTGCTAGAGATCTTTCGGAAGCTAACTATGGCTACACCTTC. Amino acids: CSARDLSEANYGYTF.

The sample holds many counts of this clonotype. The V call is TRBV20-1, the J call TRBJ2-5; 7 nucleotides match TRBD1. V was pared by 5 bases and J by 7 bases, with 10 bases of the junction left unmatched. Germline-derived CDR1 and CDR2 are DFQATT and SNEGSKA (reference sequence). The CDR3 length is 13 residues. The CDR3 sequence: CSAGGQWDGTQYF. In DNA, the CDR3 is TGCAGTGCTGGGGGACAGTGGGACGGGACCCAGTACTTC.

On this clonotype: The junction departs from the called germline gene at one end, perhaps through a read error. The chain uses TRBV7-7 and TRBJ2-5; maybe TRBD1 (7 bases). From germline, CDR1 is SSHAT and CDR2 FNYEAQ (reference sequence). The CDR3 spans 15 residues. CDR3 nucleotide sequence: TGTGCTAGCAGCTTAGGCGGGACAGAGAAAGAGACCCAGTACTTC. Translation: CASSLGGTEKETQYF. Drawing the rest from reference TRBV7-7 and TRBJ2-5, the complete variable domain is GAGVSQSPRYKVTKRGQDVTLRCDPISSHATLYWYQQALGQGPEFLTYFNYEAQPDKSGLPSDRFSAERPEGSISTLTIQRTEQRDSAMYRCASSLGGTEKETQYFGPGTRLLVL.

The chain carries TRBV20-1 and TRBJ2-3; D is undetermined. The CDR3 sequence is 14 residues long. The germline V gene has CDR1 DFQATT and CDR2 SNEGSKA (reference sequence). With 6 bases removed from V and 3 bases from J, the gap between germline ends came to 16 bases. CDR3 DNA sequence: TGCAGTGCCCTGACCACCCTGCGGACAGATACGCAGTATTTT. Its translation is CSALTTLRTDTQYF.

The J gene is TRBJ2-1, the V gene TRBV5-1; 7 nucleotides agree with TRBD2. CDR3 length: 14 residues. Germline V CDR1 and CDR2: SGHRS, YFSETQ. The J segment lost 3 bases and the V segment lost 8 bases, leaving 8 bases of the junction unmatched. This chain's CDR3 is CASTRGNNYNEQFF. CDR3 DNA sequence: TGCGCCAGTACGCGGGGGAACAACTACAATGAGCAGTTCTTC.

This sequence joins TRBV7-9 and TRBJ2-1, with 11 nucleotides matching TRBD2. The V segment lost 4 bases and the J segment 5 bases; nucleotides outside the gene matches: 4. Looked up from germline, CDR1 is SEHNR and CDR2 is FQNEAQ (reference sequence). There are 15 residues in the CDR3. CDR3 residues: CASSSPGLADNEQFF. CDR3 DNA: TGTGCCAGCAGCTCACCGGGACTAGCGGACAATGAGCAGTTCTTC.

On this clonotype itself: This may come from a read error, since a much larger clone is one base off. The CDR3 DNA reads TGTGCCAGCAGCCCACAGCACCAAGAGACCCAGTACTTC. Translation: CASSPQHQETQYF. This chain uses TRBV14 with TRBJ2-5; D uncertain. The CDR3 spans 13 residues. V lost 4 bases, J lost 0 bases, and 6 bases lay in between. Germline CDR1 SGHDN, CDR2 FVKESK.

The chain joins TRBV28 to TRBJ1-1; D gene ambiguous. CDR1 is MDHEN, CDR2 SYDVKM, per germline. The CDR3 has 13 amino acids. Trimming took 8 bases from V and 4 from J, leaving 14 bases between them. The DNA of the CDR3 is TGTGCCAGCCGTGCGGGGAGGCGCACTGAAGCTTTCTTT. It is translated as CASRAGRRTEAFF.

This clonotype was observed a few times. CDR3 bases: TGTGCCAGCAGCTTAGCTGGGGGGGGATCTAGCACAGATACGCAGTATTTT. Translation: CASSLAGGGSSTDTQYF. This sequence joins TRBV7-2 and TRBJ2-3; 7 nucleotides match TRBD2. Germline CDR1 is SGHTA and CDR2 is FQGNSA. The CDR3 is 17 residues long. The trim removed 0 bases at V and 0 bases at J, leaving 6 bases unmatched.